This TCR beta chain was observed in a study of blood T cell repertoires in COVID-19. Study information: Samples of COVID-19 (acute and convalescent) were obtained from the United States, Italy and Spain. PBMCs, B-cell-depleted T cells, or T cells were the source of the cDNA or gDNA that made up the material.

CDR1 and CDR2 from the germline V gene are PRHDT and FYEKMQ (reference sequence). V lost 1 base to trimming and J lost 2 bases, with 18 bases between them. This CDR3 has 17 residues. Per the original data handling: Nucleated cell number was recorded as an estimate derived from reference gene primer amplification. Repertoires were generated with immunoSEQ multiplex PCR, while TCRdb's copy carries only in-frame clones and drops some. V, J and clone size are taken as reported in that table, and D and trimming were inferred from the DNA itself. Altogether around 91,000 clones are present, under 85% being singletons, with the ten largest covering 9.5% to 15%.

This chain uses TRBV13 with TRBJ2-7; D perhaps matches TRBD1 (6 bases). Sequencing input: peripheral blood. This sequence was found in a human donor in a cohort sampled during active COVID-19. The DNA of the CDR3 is TGTGCCAGCAGCTTAGCCCTACTAGAGGGGGAAACCTACGAGCAGTACTTC. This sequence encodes CASSLALLEGETYEQYF.